This entry lists 3 T cell receptor beta chains sequenced from one sample in a study of CD8 T cells in ankylosing spondylitis. One entry per CDR3 protein, called by TCRdb with MiXCR from the 5' RACE reads. The sample includes around 330,000 distinct CDR3 sequences, approximately 10% of them seen just once. The sequencing sample was made of blood, either unsorted or a sorted T cell fraction (not recorded which). These TCRs come from a female donor with ankylosing spondylitis or in good health (not recorded which).

This clonotype was recorded many times. The genes are TRBV5-1 and TRBJ2-7; 8 bases map to TRBD1. The junction had 6 bases not matched to a gene; V was cut back by 4 bases and J by 3 bases. CDR3 length: 14 amino acids. Germline CDR1 is SGHRS and CDR2 is YFSETQ. The CDR3 sequence: CASSRTGRNYEQYF. CDR3 nucleotide sequence: TGCGCCAGCAGCCGGACAGGGAGAAACTACGAGCAGTACTTC.

This clonotype has a count of ten or more. This chain connects TRBV3-1 to TRBJ2-1; 8 nucleotides agree with TRBD2. The CDR3 has 15 residues. CDR1 and CDR2 (germline): LGHDT, YNNKEL (reference sequence). V lost 4 bases and J lost 5; bases outside the gene matches: 7. CDR3 coding DNA: TGTGCCAGCAGCCGGGGCGGCGGGGGGAACAATGAGCAGTTCTTC. It is translated as CASSRGGGGNNEQFF.

This clonotype was counted ten times or more. This chain uses TRBV7-9 with TRBJ1-1; D remains unclear. This CDR3 comprises 14 residues. V dropped 2 bases and J dropped 1 base, with 8 bases sitting between them. Germline assignment: CDR1 SEHNR and CDR2 FQNEAQ (reference sequence). The DNA for the CDR3 is TGTGCCAGCAGCTTACTGCCGGCGAACACTGAAGCTTTCTTT. Translated: CASSLLPANTEAFF.